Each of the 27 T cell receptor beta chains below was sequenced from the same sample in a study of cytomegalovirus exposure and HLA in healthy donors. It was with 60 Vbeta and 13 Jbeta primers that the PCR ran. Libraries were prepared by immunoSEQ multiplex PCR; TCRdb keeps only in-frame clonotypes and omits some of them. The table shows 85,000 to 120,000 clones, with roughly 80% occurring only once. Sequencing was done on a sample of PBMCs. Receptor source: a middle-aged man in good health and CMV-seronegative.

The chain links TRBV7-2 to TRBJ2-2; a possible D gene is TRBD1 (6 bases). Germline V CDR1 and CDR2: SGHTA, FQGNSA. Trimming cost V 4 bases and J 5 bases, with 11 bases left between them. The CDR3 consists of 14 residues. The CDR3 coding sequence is TGTGCCAGCAGCTCTCAGGGGTGGACCGGGGAGCTGTTTTTT. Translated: CASSSQGWTGELFF.

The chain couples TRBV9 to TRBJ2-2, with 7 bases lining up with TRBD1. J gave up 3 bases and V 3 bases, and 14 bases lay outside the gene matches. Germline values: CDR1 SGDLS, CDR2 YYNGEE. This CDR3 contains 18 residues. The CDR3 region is CASSASRNRGEDTGELFF. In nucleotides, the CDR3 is TGTGCCAGCAGCGCCTCAAGGAACAGGGGAGAGGACACCGGGGAGCTGTTTTTT.

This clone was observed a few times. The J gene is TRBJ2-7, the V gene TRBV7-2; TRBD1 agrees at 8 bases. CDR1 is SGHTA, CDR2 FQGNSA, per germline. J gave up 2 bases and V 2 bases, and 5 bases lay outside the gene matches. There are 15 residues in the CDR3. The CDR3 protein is CASSLLDRVPYEQYF. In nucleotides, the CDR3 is TGTGCCAGCAGCTTATTGGACAGGGTACCCTACGAGCAGTACTTC.

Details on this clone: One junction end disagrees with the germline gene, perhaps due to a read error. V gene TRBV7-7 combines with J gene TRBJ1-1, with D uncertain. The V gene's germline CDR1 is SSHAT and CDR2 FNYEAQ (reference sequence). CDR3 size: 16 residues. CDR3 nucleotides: TGTGCTAGCAGCTCACATCGGGCGGACTTCCACACTGAAGCTTTCTTT. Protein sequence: CASSSHRADFHTEAFF.

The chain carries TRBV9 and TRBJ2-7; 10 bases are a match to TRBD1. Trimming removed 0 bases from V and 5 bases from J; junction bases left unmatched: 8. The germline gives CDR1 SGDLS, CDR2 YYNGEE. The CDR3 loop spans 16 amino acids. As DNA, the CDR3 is TGTGCCAGCAGCGTAGGAGTAGGGGGACAGGGGAACGAGCAGTACTTC. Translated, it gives CASSVGVGGQGNEQYF.

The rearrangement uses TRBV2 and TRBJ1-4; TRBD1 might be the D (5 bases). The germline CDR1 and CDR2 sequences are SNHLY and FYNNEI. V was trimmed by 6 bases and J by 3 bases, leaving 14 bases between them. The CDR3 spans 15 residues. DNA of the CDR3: TGTGCCAGCAGCGGCCAGGGTCTTTCTAATGAAAAACTGTTTTTT. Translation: CASSGQGLSNEKLFF.

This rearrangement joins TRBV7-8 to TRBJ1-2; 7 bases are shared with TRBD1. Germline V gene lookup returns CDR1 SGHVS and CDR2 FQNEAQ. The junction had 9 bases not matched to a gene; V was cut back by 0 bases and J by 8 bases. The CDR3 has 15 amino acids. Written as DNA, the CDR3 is TGTGCCAGCAGCTTAGCGGGAGACAGGGCGTTCGGCTACACCTTC. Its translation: CASSLAGDRAFGYTF.

The CDR3 reads CASSDDRVPLNTEAFF. The CDR3 coding sequence is TGTGCCAGCAGTGACGACAGGGTTCCTTTGAACACTGAAGCTTTCTTT. J is TRBJ1-1 and V is TRBV6-1; 7 nucleotides align to TRBD1. V shed 3 bases and J 0 bases; nucleotides not matched to a gene: 7. CDR3 length: 16 amino acids. CDR1 and CDR2 (germline): MNHNS, SASEGT.

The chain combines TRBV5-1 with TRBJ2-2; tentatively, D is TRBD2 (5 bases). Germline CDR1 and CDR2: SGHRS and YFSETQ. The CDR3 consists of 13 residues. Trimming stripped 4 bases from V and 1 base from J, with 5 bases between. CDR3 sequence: CASSRGNTGELFF. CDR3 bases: TGCGCCAGCAGCCGGGGGAACACCGGGGAGCTGTTTTTT. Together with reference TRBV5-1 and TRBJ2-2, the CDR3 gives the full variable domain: KAGVTQTPRYLIKTRGQQVTLSCSPISGHRSVSWYQQTPGQGLQFLFEYFSETQRNKGNFPGRFSGRQFSNSRSEMNVSTLELGDSALYLCASSRGNTGELFFGEGSRLTVL.

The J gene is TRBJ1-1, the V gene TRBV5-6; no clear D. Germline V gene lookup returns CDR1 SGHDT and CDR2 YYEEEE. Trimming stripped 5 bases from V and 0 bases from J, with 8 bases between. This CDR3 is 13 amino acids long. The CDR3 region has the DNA TGTGCCAGCAGAAGAGAAATGAACACTGAAGCTTTCTTT. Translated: CASRREMNTEAFF.

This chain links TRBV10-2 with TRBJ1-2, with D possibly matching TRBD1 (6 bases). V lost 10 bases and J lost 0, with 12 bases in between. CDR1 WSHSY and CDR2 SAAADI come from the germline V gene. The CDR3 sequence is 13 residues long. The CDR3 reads CATRGQSNYGYTF. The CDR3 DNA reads TGCGCCACAAGAGGACAGTCTAACTATGGCTACACCTTC.

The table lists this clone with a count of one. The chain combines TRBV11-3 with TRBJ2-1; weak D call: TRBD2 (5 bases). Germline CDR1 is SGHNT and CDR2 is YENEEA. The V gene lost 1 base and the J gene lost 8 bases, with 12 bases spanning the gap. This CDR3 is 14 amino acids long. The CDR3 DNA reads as TGTGCCAGCAGCTTAGCCGCTAGCACCGATGAGCAGTTCTTC. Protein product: CASSLAASTDEQFF.

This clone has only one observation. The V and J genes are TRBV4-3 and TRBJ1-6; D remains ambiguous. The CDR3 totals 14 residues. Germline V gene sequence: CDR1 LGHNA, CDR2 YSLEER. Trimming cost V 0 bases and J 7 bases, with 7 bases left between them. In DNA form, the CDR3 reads TGCGCCAGCAGCCAAGATCTAGCGAATTCACCCCTCCACTTT. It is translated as CASSQDLANSPLHF.

CDR3 sequence: CASSPGLAGGRETQYF. For the CDR3, the DNA is TGTGCCAGCAGCCCGGGACTAGCGGGGGGCAGGGAGACCCAGTACTTC. This chain uses TRBV11-3 with TRBJ2-5; 15 positions match TRBD2. Germline-derived CDR1 and CDR2 are SGHNT and YENEEA. The CDR3 has 16 residues. V lost 5 bases, J lost 5 bases, and 6 bases stayed unmatched.

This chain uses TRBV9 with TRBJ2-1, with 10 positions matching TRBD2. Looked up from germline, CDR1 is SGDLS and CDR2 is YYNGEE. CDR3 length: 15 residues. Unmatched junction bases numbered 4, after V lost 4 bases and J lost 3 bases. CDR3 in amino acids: CASSLRTSGYNEQFF. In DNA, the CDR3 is TGTGCCAGCAGCCTCCGGACTAGCGGCTACAATGAGCAGTTCTTC.

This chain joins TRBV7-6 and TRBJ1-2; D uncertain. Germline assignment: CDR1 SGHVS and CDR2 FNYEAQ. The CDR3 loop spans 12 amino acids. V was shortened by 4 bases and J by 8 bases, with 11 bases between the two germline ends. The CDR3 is CASSSSGKGYTF. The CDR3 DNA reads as TGTGCCAGCAGCTCTTCGGGGAAGGGCTACACCTTC.

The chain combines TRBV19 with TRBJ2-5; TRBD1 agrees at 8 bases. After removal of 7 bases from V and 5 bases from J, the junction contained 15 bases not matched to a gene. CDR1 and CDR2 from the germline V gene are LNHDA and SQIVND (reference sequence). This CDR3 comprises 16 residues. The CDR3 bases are TGTGCCAGTACCCCCCGCCGACAGGGGAAATGGGAGACCCAGTACTTC. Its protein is CASTPRRQGKWETQYF.

This CDR3 is CASSSLGNTEAFF. The CDR3 DNA sequence: TGCGCCAGCAGCTCACTAGGGAACACTGAAGCTTTCTTT. This rearrangement joins TRBV5-1 to TRBJ1-1; D unclear. Trimming removed 3 bases from V and 1 base from J, with 7 bases in between. The germline gives CDR1 SGHRS, CDR2 YFSETQ. This CDR3 region has 13 residues.

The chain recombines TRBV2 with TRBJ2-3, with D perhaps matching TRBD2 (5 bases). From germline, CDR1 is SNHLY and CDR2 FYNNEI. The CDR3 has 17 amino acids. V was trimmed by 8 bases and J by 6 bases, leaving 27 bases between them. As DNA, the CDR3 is TGTGCCAGCCCACCCCCGGACGGACGGGATTTCGCTGATACGCAGTATTTT. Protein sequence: CASPPPDGRDFADTQYF.

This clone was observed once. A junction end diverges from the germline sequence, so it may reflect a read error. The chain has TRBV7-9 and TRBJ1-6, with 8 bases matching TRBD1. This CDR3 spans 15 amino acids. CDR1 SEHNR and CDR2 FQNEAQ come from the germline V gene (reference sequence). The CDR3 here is CSSRGQGVANSPLHF. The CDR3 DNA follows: TGTTCCAGCAGAGGACAGGGCGTTGCTAATTCACCCCTCCACTTT.

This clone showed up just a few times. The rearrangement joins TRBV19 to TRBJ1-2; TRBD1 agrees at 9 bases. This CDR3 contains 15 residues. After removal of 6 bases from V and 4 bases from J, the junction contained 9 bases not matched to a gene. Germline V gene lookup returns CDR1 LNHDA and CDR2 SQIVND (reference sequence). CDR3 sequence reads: CASSKQGAHGYGYTF. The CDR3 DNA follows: TGTGCCAGTAGCAAACAGGGGGCGCATGGCTATGGCTACACCTTC.

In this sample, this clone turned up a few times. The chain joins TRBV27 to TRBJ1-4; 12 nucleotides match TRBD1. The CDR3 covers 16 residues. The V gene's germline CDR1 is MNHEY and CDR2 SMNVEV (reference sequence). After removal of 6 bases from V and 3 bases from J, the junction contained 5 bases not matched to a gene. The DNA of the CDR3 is TGTGCCAGCAGGCGCGGGACAGGGGGCCCTAATGAAAAACTGTTTTTT. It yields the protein CASRRGTGGPNEKLFF. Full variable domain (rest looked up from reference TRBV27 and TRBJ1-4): EAQVTQNPRYLITVTGKKLTVTCSQNMNHEYMSWYRQDPGLGLRQIYYSMNVEVTDKGDVPEGYKVSRKEKRNFPLILESPSPNQTSLYFCASRRGTGGPNEKLFFGSGTQLSVL.

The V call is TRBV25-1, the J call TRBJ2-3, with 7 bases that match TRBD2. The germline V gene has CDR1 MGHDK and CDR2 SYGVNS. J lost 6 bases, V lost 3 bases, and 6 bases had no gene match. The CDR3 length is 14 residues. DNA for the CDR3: TGTGCCAGCAGTGACACCGGGACTATCGATACGCAGTATTTT. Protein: CASSDTGTIDTQYF.

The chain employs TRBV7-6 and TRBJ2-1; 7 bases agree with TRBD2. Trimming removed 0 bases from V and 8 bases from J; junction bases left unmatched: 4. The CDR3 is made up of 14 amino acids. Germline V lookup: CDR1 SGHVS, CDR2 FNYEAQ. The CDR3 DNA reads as TGTGCCAGCAGCTTAGCGGGGGGGAATTATGAGCAGTTCTTC. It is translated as CASSLAGGNYEQFF. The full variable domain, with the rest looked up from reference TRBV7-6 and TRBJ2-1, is GAGVSQSPRYKVTKRGQDVALRCDPISGHVSLYWYRQALGQGPEFLTYFNYEAQQDKSGLPNDRFSAERPEGSISTLTIQRTEQRDSAMYRCASSLAGGNYEQFFGPGTRLTVL.

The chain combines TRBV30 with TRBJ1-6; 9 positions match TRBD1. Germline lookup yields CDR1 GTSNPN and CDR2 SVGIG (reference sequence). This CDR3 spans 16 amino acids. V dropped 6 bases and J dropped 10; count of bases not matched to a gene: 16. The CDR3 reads CACLIPGQGVGSPLHF. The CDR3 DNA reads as TGTGCCTGTCTTATACCGGGACAGGGTGTAGGATCACCCCTCCACTTT.

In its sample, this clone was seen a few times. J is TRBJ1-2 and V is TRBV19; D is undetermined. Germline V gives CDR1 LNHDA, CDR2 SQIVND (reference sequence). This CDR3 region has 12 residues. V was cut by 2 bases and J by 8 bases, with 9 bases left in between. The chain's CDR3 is CASSIPGRGYTF. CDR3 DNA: TGTGCCAGTAGTATACCGGGTCGAGGCTACACCTTC.

In nucleotides, the CDR3 is TGTGCCAGCAGCACTGATTTACTAGCCAAAAACATTCAGTACTTC. This gives the protein CASSTDLLAKNIQYF. This chain joins TRBV5-4 and TRBJ2-4; no clear D gene. Germline values: CDR1 SGHNT, CDR2 YYREEE (reference sequence). The CDR3 spans 15 residues. V lost 4 bases and J lost 0, with 11 bases in between.